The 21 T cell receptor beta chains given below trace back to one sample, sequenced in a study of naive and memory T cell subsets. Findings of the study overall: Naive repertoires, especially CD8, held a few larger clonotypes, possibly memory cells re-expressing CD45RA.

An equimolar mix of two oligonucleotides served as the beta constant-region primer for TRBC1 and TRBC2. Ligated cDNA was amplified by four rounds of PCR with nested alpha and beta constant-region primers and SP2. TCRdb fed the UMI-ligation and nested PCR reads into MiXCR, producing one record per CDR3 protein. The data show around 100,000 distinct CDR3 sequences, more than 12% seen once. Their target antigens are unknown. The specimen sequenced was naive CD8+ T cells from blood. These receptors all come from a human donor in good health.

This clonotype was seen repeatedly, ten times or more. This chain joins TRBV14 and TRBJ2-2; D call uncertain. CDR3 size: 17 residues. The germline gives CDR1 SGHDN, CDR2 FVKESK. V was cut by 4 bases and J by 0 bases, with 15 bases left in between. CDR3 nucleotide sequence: TGTGCCAGCAGCCCCGCGCGTATTCACGCGAACACCGGGGAGCTGTTTTTT. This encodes CASSPARIHANTGELFF.

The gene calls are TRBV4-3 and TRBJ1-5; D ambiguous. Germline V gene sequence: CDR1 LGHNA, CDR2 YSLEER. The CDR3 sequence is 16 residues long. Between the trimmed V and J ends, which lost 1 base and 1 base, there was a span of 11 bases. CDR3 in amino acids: CASSQVMEVSNQPQHF. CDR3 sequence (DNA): TGCGCCAGCAGCCAAGTAATGGAAGTAAGCAATCAGCCCCAGCATTTT.

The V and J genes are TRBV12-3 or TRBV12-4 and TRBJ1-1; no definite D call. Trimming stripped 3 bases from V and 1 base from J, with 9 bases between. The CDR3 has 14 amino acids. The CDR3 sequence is CASSFGDWNTEAFF. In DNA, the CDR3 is TGTGCCAGCAGTTTTGGGGATTGGAACACTGAAGCTTTCTTT.

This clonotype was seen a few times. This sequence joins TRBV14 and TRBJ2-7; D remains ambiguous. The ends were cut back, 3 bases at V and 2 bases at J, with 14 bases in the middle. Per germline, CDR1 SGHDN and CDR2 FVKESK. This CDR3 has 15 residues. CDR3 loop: CASSHGFGGPYEQYF. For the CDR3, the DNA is TGTGCCAGCAGCCACGGTTTCGGTGGGCCCTACGAGCAGTACTTC. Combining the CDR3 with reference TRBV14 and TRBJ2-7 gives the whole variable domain EAGVTQFPSHSVIEKGQTVTLRCDPISGHDNLYWYRRVMGKEIKFLLHFVKESKQDESGMPNNRFLAERTGGTYSTLKVQPAELEDSGVYFCASSHGFGGPYEQYFGPGTRLTVT.

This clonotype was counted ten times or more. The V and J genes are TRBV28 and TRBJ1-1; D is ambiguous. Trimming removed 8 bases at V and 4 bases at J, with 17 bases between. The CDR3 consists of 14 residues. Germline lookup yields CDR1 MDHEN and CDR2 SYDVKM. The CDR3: CASLMSGSGTEAFF. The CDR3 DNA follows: TGTGCCAGCCTCATGTCGGGGTCCGGCACTGAAGCTTTCTTT.

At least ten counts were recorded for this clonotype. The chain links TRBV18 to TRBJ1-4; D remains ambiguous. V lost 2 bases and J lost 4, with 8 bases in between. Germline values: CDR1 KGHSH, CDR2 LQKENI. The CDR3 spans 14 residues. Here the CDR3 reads CASSPGFINEKLFF. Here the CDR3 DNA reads TGTGCCAGCTCACCAGGATTCATTAATGAAAAACTGTTTTTT.

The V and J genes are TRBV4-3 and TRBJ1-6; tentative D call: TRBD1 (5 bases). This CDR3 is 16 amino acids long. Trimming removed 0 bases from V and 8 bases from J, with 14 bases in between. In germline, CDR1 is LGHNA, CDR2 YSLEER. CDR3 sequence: CASSQEEGSVYSPLHF. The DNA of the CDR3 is TGCGCCAGCAGCCAAGAGGAGGGGTCTGTCTATTCACCCCTCCACTTT.

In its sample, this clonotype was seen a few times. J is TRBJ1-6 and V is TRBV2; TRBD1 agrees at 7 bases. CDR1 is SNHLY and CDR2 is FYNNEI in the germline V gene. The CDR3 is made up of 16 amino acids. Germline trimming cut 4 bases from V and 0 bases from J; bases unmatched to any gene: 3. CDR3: CASSVTGSSYNSPLHF. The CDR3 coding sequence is TGTGCCAGCAGTGTGACAGGGAGCTCCTATAATTCACCCCTCCACTTT. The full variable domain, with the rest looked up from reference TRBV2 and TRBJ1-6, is EPEVTQTPSHQVTQMGQEVILRCVPISNHLYFYWYRQILGQKVEFLVSFYNNEISEKSEIFDDQFSVERPDGSNFTLKIRSTKLEDSAMYFCASSVTGSSYNSPLHFGNGTRLTVT.

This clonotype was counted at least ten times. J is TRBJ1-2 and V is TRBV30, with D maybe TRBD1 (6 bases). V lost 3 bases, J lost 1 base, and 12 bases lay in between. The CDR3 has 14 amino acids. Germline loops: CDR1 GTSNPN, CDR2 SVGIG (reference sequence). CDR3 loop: CAWSRDTLNYGYTF. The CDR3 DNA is TGTGCCTGGAGCCGGGACACCCTTAACTATGGCTACACCTTC.

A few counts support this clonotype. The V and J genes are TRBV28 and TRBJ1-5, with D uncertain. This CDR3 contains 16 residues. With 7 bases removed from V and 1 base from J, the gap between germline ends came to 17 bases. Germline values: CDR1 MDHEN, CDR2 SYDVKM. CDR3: CASNTPLTVSNQPQHF. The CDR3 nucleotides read TGTGCCAGCAATACCCCTCTAACCGTGAGCAATCAGCCCCAGCATTTT.

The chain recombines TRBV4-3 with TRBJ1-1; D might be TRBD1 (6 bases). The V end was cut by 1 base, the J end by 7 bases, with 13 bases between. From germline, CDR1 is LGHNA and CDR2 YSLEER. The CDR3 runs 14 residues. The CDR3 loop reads CASSQGTVGFEAFF. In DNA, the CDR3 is TGCGCCAGCAGCCAAGGGACAGTAGGATTTGAAGCTTTCTTT.

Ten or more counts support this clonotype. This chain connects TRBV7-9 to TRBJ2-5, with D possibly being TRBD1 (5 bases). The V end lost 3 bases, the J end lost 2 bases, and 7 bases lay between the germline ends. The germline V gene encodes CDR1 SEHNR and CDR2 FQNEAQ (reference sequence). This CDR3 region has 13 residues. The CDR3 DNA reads TGTGCCAGCAGCTTGACAGTACAAGAGACCCAGTACTTC. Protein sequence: CASSLTVQETQYF.

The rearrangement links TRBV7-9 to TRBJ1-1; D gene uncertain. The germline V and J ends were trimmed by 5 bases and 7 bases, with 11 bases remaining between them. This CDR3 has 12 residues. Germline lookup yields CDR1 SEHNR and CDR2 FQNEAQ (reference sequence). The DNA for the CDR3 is TGTGCCAGCAGCATTGGAGGTGTTGAAGCTTTCTTT. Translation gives CASSIGGVEAFF.

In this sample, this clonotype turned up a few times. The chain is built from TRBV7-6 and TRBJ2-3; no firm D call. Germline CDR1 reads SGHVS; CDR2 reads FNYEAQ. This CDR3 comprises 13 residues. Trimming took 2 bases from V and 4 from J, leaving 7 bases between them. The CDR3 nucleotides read TGTGCCAGCAGCTTAAATTTAGCAGATACGCAGTATTTT. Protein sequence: CASSLNLADTQYF. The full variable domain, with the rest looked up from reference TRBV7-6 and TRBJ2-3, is GAGVSQSPRYKVTKRGQDVALRCDPISGHVSLYWYRQALGQGPEFLTYFNYEAQQDKSGLPNDRFSAERPEGSISTLTIQRTEQRDSAMYRCASSLNLADTQYFGPGTRLTVL.

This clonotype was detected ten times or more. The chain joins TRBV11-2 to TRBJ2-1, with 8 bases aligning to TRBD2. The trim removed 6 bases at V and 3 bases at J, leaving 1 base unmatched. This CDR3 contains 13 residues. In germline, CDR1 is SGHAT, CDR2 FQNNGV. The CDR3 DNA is TGTGCCAGCAGGCTAGCGGGCTACAATGAGCAGTTCTTC. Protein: CASRLAGYNEQFF.

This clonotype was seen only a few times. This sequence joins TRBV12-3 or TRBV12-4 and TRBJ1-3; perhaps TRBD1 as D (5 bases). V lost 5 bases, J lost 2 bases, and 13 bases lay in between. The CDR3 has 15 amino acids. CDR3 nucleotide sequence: TGTGCCAGCAGTCCACTCGCAGGGACTGGAAACACCATATATTTT. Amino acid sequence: CASSPLAGTGNTIYF.

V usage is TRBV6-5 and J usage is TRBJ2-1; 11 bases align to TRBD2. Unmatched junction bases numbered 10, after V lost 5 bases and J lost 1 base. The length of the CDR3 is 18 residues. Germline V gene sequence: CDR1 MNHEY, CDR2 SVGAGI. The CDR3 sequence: CASSPRSSGRGSYNEQFF. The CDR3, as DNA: TGTGCCAGCAGTCCTCGTAGTAGCGGGAGGGGATCCTACAATGAGCAGTTCTTC.

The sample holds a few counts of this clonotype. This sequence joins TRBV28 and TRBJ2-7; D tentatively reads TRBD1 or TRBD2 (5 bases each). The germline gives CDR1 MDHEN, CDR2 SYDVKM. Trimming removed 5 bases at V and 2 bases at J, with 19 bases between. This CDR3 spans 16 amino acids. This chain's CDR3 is CASSPPVGTYAYEQYF. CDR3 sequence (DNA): TGTGCCAGCAGTCCCCCGGTCGGGACCTACGCCTACGAGCAGTACTTC. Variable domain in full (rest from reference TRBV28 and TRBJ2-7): DVKVTQSSRYLVKRTGEKVFLECVQDMDHENMFWYRQDPGLGLRLIYFSYDVKMKEKGDIPEGYSVSREKKERFSLILESASTNQTSMYLCASSPPVGTYAYEQYFGPGTRLTVT.

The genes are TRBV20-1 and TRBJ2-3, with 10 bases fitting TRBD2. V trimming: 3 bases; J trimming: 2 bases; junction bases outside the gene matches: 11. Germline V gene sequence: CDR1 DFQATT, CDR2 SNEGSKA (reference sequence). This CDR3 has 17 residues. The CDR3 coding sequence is TGCAGTGCTAGCGGGACTAGCGCCGTCTACTCCACAGATACGCAGTATTTT. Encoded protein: CSASGTSAVYSTDTQYF.

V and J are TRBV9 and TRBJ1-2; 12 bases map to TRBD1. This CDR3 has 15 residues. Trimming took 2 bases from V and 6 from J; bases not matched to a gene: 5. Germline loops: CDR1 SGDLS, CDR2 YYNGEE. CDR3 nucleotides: TGTGCCAGCAGCGTGGGGACAGGGGGCTTGGATGGCTACACCTTC. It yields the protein CASSVGTGGLDGYTF.

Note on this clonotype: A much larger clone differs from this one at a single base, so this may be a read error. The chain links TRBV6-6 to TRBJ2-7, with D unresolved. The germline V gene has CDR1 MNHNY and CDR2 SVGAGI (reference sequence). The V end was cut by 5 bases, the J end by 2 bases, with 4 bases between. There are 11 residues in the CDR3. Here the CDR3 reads CASSNTYEQYF. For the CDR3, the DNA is TGTGCCAGCAGTAACACCTACGAGCAGTACTTC.